This passage covers 27 T cell receptor beta chains from one sample sequenced in a study of type 1 and type 2 diabetes patients. Amplification started from genomic DNA. A primer set of 30 forward and 13 reverse primers amplified the CDR3. A single record per CDR3 protein comes from TCRdb applying MiXCR to the multiplex PCR reads. The table has 280,000 or so distinct CDR3 sequences, roughly 48% seen once. Sequencing was carried out using peripheral blood mononuclear cells (PBMCs). The receptors here all came from a man aged 18 to 30 with type 2 diabetes.

V is TRBV7-3 and J is TRBJ2-2; D not resolved. Trimming took 4 bases from V and 3 from J, leaving 9 bases between them. The CDR3 is 14 residues long. Germline V gives CDR1 SGHTA, CDR2 FQGTGA. CDR3 amino acids: CASSSGLYTGELFF. The CDR3 nucleotides are TGTGCCAGCAGCTCCGGGCTTTACACCGGGGAGCTGTTTTTT. The whole variable domain, filled in from reference TRBV7-3 and TRBJ2-2, reads GAGVSQTPSNKVTEKGKYVELRCDPISGHTALYWYRQSLGQGPEFLIYFQGTGAADDSGLPNDRFFAVRPEGSVSTLKIQRTERGDSAVYLCASSSGLYTGELFFGEGSRLTVL.

The chain has TRBV25-1 and TRBJ2-5; 11 positions match TRBD2. CDR1 MGHDK and CDR2 SYGVNS come from the germline V gene. CDR3 length: 15 amino acids. V lost 4 bases and J lost 5; bases outside the gene matches: 6. The DNA of the CDR3 is TGTGCCAGCAGTGTTCTAGCGGGGGGCCCTGAGACCCAGTACTTC. This encodes CASSVLAGGPETQYF.

Note on this clonotype: A read error may produce the germline difference seen at one junction end. J is TRBJ2-5 and V is TRBV7-8; D unclear. From germline, CDR1 is SGHVS and CDR2 FQNEAQ. This CDR3 contains 15 residues. The CDR3 here is CVSSPPLIFQETQYF. CDR3 coding DNA: TGTGTCAGCAGCCCCCCATTAATATTCCAAGAGACCCAGTACTTC.

This clonotype was detected a few times. The chain employs TRBV19 and TRBJ2-2, with 15 bases fitting TRBD2. Trimming took 6 bases from V and 5 from J; bases not matched to a gene: 4. The CDR3 consists of 16 residues. CDR1 and CDR2 from the germline V gene are LNHDA and SQIVND (reference sequence). Here the CDR3 DNA reads TGTGCCAGTAGCGGACTAGCGGGAGGGCCGACCGGGGAGCTGTTTTTT. This codes for CASSGLAGGPTGELFF. Based on the CDR3 plus reference TRBV19 and TRBJ2-2, the full variable domain is DGGITQSPKYLFRKEGQNVTLSCEQNLNHDAMYWYRQDPGQGLRLIYYSQIVNDFQKGDIAEGYSVSREKKESFPLTVTSAQKNPTAFYLCASSGLAGGPTGELFFGEGSRLTVL.

This chain uses TRBV16 with TRBJ1-1; TRBD1 might be the D (5 bases). Germline assignment: CDR1 KGHSY and CDR2 FQNENV. The CDR3 spans 14 residues. Trimming pared 4 bases from V and 2 bases from J, leaving 11 bases between. The CDR3 DNA is TGTGCCAGCAGCCCCCGGGGCTCTAACACTGAAGCTTTCTTT. As protein: CASSPRGSNTEAFF. Full variable domain (missing parts from reference TRBV16 and TRBJ1-1): GEEVAQTPKHLVRGEGQKAKLYCAPIKGHSYVFWYQQVLKNEFKFLISFQNENVFDETGMPKERFSAKCLPNSPCSLEIQATKLEDSAVYFCASSPRGSNTEAFFGQGTRLTVV.

This clonotype was detected only once. Here the CDR3 reads CASSDGSEYTQYF. The DNA for the CDR3 is TGCGCCAGCAGTGACGGGTCCGAATATACGCAGTATTTT. The gene calls are TRBV10-1 and TRBJ2-3; D gene unclear. Trimming stripped 3 bases from V and 7 bases from J, with 11 bases between. From germline, CDR1 is WNHNN and CDR2 SYGVQD (reference sequence). This CDR3 region has 13 residues.

The genes are TRBV11-3 and TRBJ2-5, with D possibly being TRBD1 (5 bases). Germline V gene lookup returns CDR1 SGHNT and CDR2 YENEEA. This CDR3 has 13 residues. The V gene lost 3 bases and the J gene lost 5 bases, with 10 bases spanning the gap. This CDR3 is CASSFRAGETQYF. In DNA, the CDR3 is TGTGCCAGCAGCTTCAGGGCCGGCGAGACCCAGTACTTC.

This chain uses TRBV7-3 with TRBJ2-2; maybe TRBD2 (5 bases). The germline CDR1 and CDR2 sequences are SGHTA and FQGTGA. Trimming took off 5 bases at V and 6 bases at J, with 16 bases between the two ends. The CDR3 is 15 residues long. This chain's CDR3 is CASSPMTRGAGELFF. The CDR3 region has the DNA TGTGCCAGCAGCCCCATGACTCGGGGAGCCGGGGAGCTGTTTTTT.

In this sample, this clonotype turned up once. J is TRBJ2-1 and V is TRBV13; maybe TRBD2 (7 bases). The germline CDR1 and CDR2 sequences are PRHDT and FYEKMQ (reference sequence). The ends were cut back, 5 bases at V and 5 bases at J, with 19 bases in the middle. This CDR3 spans 16 amino acids. CDR3 DNA sequence: TGTGCCAGCAGCCCCGGGGGGCTATCAAATCACAATGAGCAGTTCTTC. It is translated as CASSPGGLSNHNEQFF.

This chain links TRBV7-9 with TRBJ2-5, with 8 nucleotides matching TRBD2. Germline CDR1 reads SEHNR; CDR2 reads FQNEAQ (reference sequence). V was clipped by 6 bases and J by 8 bases; unmatched bases: 14. The CDR3 runs to 15 residues. The CDR3 DNA sequence: TGTGCCAGCAGTGTTAGGACTAGCAGACCAGGAACCCAGTACTTC. Encoded protein: CASSVRTSRPGTQYF.

J is TRBJ2-7 and V is TRBV6-5; a possible D gene is TRBD2 (6 bases). The CDR3 has 13 amino acids. The V end lost 5 bases, the J end lost 5 bases, and 13 bases lay between the germline ends. CDR1 MNHEY and CDR2 SVGAGI come from the germline V gene. Here the CDR3 DNA reads TGTGCCAGCAGTACCCCTTGGGGGGACGAGCAGTACTTC. Its protein product is CASSTPWGDEQYF.

In its sample, this clonotype was seen a few times. The chain combines TRBV20-1 with TRBJ2-5; TRBD2 aligns across 7 bases. The germline CDR1 and CDR2 sequences are DFQATT and SNEGSKA (reference sequence). V shed 3 bases, J shed 2 bases, and the junction held 0 bases outside the gene matches. This CDR3 has 12 residues. The CDR3 bases are TGCAGTGCTAGCGGGAGGCAAGAGACCCAGTACTTC. Residues: CSASGRQETQYF.

With respect to this clonotype: A much more abundant neighbour one base away suggests this may be a read error. In this CDR3 the conserved last residue, phenylalanine or tryptophan, is missing, so a read error is likely. The CDR3 here is CASTLTGEVYEQYS. The CDR3 coding sequence is TGTGCCAGCACCCTGACAGGGGAAGTTTACGAGCAGTACTCC. This rearrangement joins TRBV6-1 to TRBJ2-7; TRBD1 matches 8 bases. The V gene's germline CDR1 is MNHNS and CDR2 SASEGT. The CDR3 runs to 14 residues. V lost 7 bases and J lost 4; bases outside the gene matches: 9.

The chain carries TRBV2 and TRBJ1-4, with a weak D call TRBD1 (6 bases). This CDR3 spans 16 amino acids. CDR1 and CDR2 (germline): SNHLY, FYNNEI. V dropped 6 bases and J dropped 3 bases, with 17 bases sitting between them. CDR3 DNA: TGTGCCAGCAGGGTAGGGGGGGTAACCGCTAATGAAAAACTGTTTTTT. Translated, it gives CASRVGGVTANEKLFF.

V and J are TRBV30 and TRBJ2-7; perhaps TRBD1 as D (5 bases). With 2 bases removed from V and 6 bases from J, the gap between germline ends came to 11 bases. This CDR3 region has 12 residues. Looked up from germline, CDR1 is GTSNPN and CDR2 is SVGIG (reference sequence). CDR3 DNA sequence: TGTGCCTGGAGTTTGGGAACAGGCGAGCAGTACTTC. Translation: CAWSLGTGEQYF.

This clonotype was seen a handful of times. The chain is built from TRBV19 and TRBJ2-2, with no clear D. CDR3 length: 15 amino acids. Germline V gene sequence: CDR1 LNHDA, CDR2 SQIVND (reference sequence). Trimming shortened V by 8 bases and J by 3 bases, and 16 bases separated the two germline ends. CDR3 sequence reads: CASRRLMDDTGELFF. The CDR3 DNA sequence: TGTGCCAGTCGAAGACTGATGGATGACACCGGGGAGCTGTTTTTT.

This clonotype was detected a few times. The chain recombines TRBV6-6 with TRBJ1-6; 9 positions agree with TRBD1. Germline V gene sequence: CDR1 MNHNY, CDR2 SVGAGI (reference sequence). V trimming: 2 bases; J trimming: 6 bases; junction bases outside the gene matches: 11. The CDR3 contains 18 residues. CDR3 in amino acids: CASSYGDRVVRGNSPLHF. CDR3 nucleotide sequence: TGTGCCAGCAGTTACGGGGACAGGGTAGTTAGGGGTAATTCACCCCTCCACTTT.

This clonotype was seen a handful of times. V gene TRBV19 combines with J gene TRBJ2-1, with 9 nucleotides matching TRBD1. Germline V gene lookup returns CDR1 LNHDA and CDR2 SQIVND (reference sequence). The CDR3 consists of 15 residues. V trimming: 9 bases; J trimming: 8 bases; junction bases outside the gene matches: 14. CDR3 bases: TGTGCCAGCCGATTCACAGGGGGCGCAAGGGATGAGCAGTTCTTC. It encodes CASRFTGGARDEQFF.

This clonotype was seen once. The V call is TRBV9, the J call TRBJ2-7; tentatively, D is TRBD1 or TRBD2 (6 bases each). Germline V gives CDR1 SGDLS, CDR2 YYNGEE. The CDR3 has 14 residues. The ends were cut back, 2 bases at V and 4 bases at J, with 13 bases in the middle. This CDR3 is CASSVGGQGYEQYF. The CDR3 DNA reads TGTGCCAGCAGCGTCGGAGGGCAGGGGTACGAGCAGTACTTC.

V and J are TRBV6-5 and TRBJ1-2; tentatively, D is TRBD1 (6 bases). Trimming stripped 6 bases from V and 1 base from J, with 12 bases between. Germline CDR1 and CDR2: MNHEY and SVGAGI. CDR3 size: 14 residues. The CDR3 DNA follows: TGTGCCAGCAGGGATACAGGGTTTAACTATGGCTACACCTTC. Translation: CASRDTGFNYGYTF.

The chain carries TRBV6-5 and TRBJ2-5; D gene unclear. The ends were cut back, 2 bases at V and 7 bases at J, with 17 bases in the middle. From germline, CDR1 is MNHEY and CDR2 SVGAGI. The CDR3 loop spans 15 amino acids. For the CDR3, the DNA is TGTGCCAGCAGTTACCATCCTCCATCCCTGGGGACCCAGTACTTC. This encodes CASSYHPPSLGTQYF.

The gene calls are TRBV6-4 and TRBJ2-7; 8 bases fit TRBD1. The CDR3 is 18 residues long. The germline CDR1 and CDR2 sequences are MRHNA and SNTAGT. With V trimmed by 6 bases and J by 0 bases, 16 bases remained unmatched. The CDR3 sequence: CASRSGGSFHTNSYEQYF. The CDR3 DNA sequence: TGTGCCAGCAGGTCAGGGGGCTCCTTCCATACCAACTCCTACGAGCAGTACTTC.

The chain is built from TRBV2 and TRBJ2-7, with 11 bases identical to TRBD2. J lost 0 bases, V lost 6 bases, and 1 base had no gene match. Per germline, CDR1 SNHLY and CDR2 FYNNEI. The CDR3 length is 14 residues. The CDR3 sequence: CASRTSGNSYEQYF. DNA for the CDR3: TGTGCCAGCAGGACTAGCGGGAACTCCTACGAGCAGTACTTC.

This CDR3 reads CATSGTSGREDGEQFF. CDR3 sequence (DNA): TGTGCCACCAGCGGGACTAGCGGGAGGGAAGACGGTGAGCAGTTCTTC. J is TRBJ2-7 and V is TRBV15; 16 bases are a match to TRBD2. The J call may be faulty, since TRBJ2-1 better matches the DNA end. CDR1 and CDR2 (germline): LNHNV, YYDKDF (reference sequence). There are 16 residues in the CDR3.

V and J are TRBV29-1 and TRBJ2-1; D unresolved. The CDR3 is 13 amino acids. Deletions cut 8 bases from V and 5 bases from J, with 16 bases between. CDR1 SQVTM and CDR2 ANQGSEA come from the germline V gene. As DNA, the CDR3 is TGCAGCACCCCTGGTGGATTACACAATGAGCAGTTCTTC. Protein sequence: CSTPGGLHNEQFF.

This clonotype was observed at least ten times. CDR3 in DNA: TGTGCCAGCACCAGGACAGGGAACACTGAAGCTTTCTTT. Protein product: CASTRTGNTEAFF. The chain carries TRBV2 and TRBJ1-1, with TRBD1 matching 7 bases. CDR1 and CDR2 from the germline V gene are SNHLY and FYNNEI. The CDR3 sequence is 13 residues long. V was clipped by 7 bases and J by 1 base; unmatched bases: 3. Full variable domain (outside the CDR3, taken from reference TRBV2 and TRBJ1-1): EPEVTQTPSHQVTQMGQEVILRCVPISNHLYFYWYRQILGQKVEFLVSFYNNEISEKSEIFDDQFSVERPDGSNFTLKIRSTKLEDSAMYFCASTRTGNTEAFFGQGTRLTVV.

The sample holds one count of this clonotype. This chain uses TRBV29-1 with TRBJ1-1, with 8 bases that match TRBD1. Looked up from germline, CDR1 is SQVTM and CDR2 is ANQGSEA. The V gene end was trimmed by 7 bases and the J gene end by 6 bases; junction bases not matched to a gene: 7. The CDR3 is 12 residues long. The CDR3 spells CSGTKQGAEAFF. Here the CDR3 DNA reads TGCAGCGGGACCAAACAGGGGGCTGAAGCTTTCTTT.